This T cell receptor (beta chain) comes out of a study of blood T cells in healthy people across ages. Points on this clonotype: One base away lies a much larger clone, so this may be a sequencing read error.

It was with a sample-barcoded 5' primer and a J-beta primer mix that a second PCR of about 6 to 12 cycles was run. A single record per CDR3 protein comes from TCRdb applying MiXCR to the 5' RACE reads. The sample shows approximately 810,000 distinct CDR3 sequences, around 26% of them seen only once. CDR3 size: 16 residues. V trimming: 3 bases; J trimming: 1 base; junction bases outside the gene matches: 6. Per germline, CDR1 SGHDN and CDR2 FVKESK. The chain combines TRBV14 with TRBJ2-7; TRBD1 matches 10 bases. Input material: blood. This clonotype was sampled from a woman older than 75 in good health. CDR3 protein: CASSHSSGQGSYEQYF. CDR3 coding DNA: TGTGCCAGCAGCCATAGCTCGGGACAGGGGTCCTACGAGCAGTACTTC.